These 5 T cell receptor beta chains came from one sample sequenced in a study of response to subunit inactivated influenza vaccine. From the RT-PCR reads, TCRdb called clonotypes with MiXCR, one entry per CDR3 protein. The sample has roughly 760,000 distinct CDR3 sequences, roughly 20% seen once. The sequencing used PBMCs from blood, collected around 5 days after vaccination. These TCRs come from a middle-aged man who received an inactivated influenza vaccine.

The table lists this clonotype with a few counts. The CDR3 sequence is CASSFRDMAYEQYF. For the CDR3, the DNA is TGTGCCAGCAGCTTCCGGGACATGGCCTACGAGCAGTACTTC. The chain employs TRBV7-2 and TRBJ2-7; possibly TRBD1 for D (6 bases). Germline lookup yields CDR1 SGHTA and CDR2 FQGNSA. The V end was cut by 3 bases, the J end by 2 bases, with 11 bases between. The CDR3 is made up of 14 amino acids.

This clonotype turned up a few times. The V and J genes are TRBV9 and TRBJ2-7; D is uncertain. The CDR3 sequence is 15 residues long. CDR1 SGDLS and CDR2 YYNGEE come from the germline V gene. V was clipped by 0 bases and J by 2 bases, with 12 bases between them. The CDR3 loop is CASSVALAKTYEQYF. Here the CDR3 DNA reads TGTGCCAGCAGCGTAGCTTTGGCCAAAACCTACGAGCAGTACTTC.

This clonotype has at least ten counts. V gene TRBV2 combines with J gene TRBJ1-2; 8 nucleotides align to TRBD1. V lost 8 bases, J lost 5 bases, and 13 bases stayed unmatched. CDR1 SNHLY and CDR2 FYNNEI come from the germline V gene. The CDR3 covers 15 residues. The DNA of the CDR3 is TGTGCCAGCGGGGGGAAATTGGACAGGGAATATGGCTACACCTTC. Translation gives CASGGKLDREYGYTF.

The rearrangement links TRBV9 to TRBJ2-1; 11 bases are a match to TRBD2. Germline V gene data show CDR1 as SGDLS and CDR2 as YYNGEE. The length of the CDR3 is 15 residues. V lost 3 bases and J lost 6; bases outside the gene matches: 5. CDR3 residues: CASSARLAGTNEQFF. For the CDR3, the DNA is TGTGCCAGCAGCGCACGACTAGCGGGGACCAATGAGCAGTTCTTC.

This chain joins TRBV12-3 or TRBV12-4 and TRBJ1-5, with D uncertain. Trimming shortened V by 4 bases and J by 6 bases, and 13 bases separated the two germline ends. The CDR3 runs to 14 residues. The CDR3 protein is CASSYTRGGQPQHF. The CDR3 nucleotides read TGTGCCAGCAGTTATACCCGGGGTGGTCAGCCCCAGCATTTT.